The following is a TCR beta chain sequence with its context. The record originates from a study of blood T cell repertoires in COVID-19. Study at large: COVID-19 samples collected from the United States, Italy and Spain covered acute and convalescent phases. Sources were T cells, B-cell-depleted T cells, or PBMCs; the material itself was cDNA or gDNA.

Original methodology: Amplification from reference gene primers served as the basis for estimated nucleated cell counts. The protocol was immunoSEQ multiplex PCR, while the TCRdb copy is restricted to in-frame clones and leaves out a portion. D and trimming come from the DNA, and the V and J calls and clone size come from that table. The sample lists about 59,000 clones; about 87% were seen once. This receptor was obtained from a man aged 55 to 70 with active or convalescent COVID-19. Source material: peripheral blood.

The CDR3 loop reads CASSLERSQGLDGYTF. CDR3 nucleotides: TGTGCCAGCAGCTTAGAACGATCACAGGGTTTGGATGGCTACACCTTC. J is TRBJ1-2 and V is TRBV7-9; tentative D call: TRBD1 (6 bases). CDR1 and CDR2 from the germline V gene are SEHNR and FQNEAQ (reference sequence). Trimming shortened V by 1 base and J by 6 bases, and 18 bases separated the two germline ends. CDR3 length equals 16 residues.